This TCR beta chain was documented in a study of T cell repertoires in cytomegalovirus infection. Study at large: Recently identified HLA-C-restricted CMV epitopes and well-studied HLA-B-restricted CMV epitopes were used by the study. Evidence of both CMV infection and a matching HLA type came from public TCR beta signatures. Findings and limits, study-wide: HLA-C-restricted CMV-specific TCR beta clonotypes prevailed in the ex vivo response.

There are a few counts of this clonotype. Its antigen is still unknown. TCRdb fed the reads into MiXCR, producing one record per CDR3 protein. The sample lists under 95,000 distinct CDR3 sequences, approximately 45% occurring once. Trimming left V 0 bases short and J 1 base short, with 16 bases between. The germline gives CDR1 SGHNT, CDR2 YYREEE (reference sequence). The CDR3 consists of 17 residues. The chain employs TRBV5-4 and TRBJ1-1; TRBD1 might be the D (5 bases). The clonotype comes from a human donor in good health (CMV status not recorded). Some clones in this sample may be carry-over from other donors' samples. The material sequenced was CD8+ T cells from cultured PBMCs, taken from culture after CMV antigen stimulation. In nucleotides, the CDR3 is TGTGCCAGCAGCTTGGATGGGGGAAAGTTGGGGAACACTGAAGCTTTCTTT. The encoded protein is CASSLDGGKLGNTEAFF.